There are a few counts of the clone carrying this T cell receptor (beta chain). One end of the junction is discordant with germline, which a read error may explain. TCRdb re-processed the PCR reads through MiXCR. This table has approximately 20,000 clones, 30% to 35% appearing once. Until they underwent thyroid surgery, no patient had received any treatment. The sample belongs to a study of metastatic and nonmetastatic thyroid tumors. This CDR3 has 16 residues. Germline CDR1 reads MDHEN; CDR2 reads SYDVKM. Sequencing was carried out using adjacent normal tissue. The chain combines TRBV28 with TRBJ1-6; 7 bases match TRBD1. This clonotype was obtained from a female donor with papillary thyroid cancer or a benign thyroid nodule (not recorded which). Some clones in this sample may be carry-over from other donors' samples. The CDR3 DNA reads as TGTGCCAGCAGTTCACGCCAGGGGGTGTCTAATTCGCCCCTCCACTTC. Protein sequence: CASSSRQGVSNSPLHF.